Below, one TCR beta chain is given with its context. This sample stems from a study of blood T cell repertoires in COVID-19. Clones were sequenced by immunoSEQ multiplex PCR, and TCRdb holds only the in-frame ones, with some missing. The sample contains 40,000 or so clones, 80% to 90% of which appear only once. This CDR3 spans 14 amino acids. With V trimmed by 8 bases and J by 7 bases, 9 bases remained unmatched. The germline CDR1 and CDR2 sequences are MNHEY and SMNVEV (reference sequence). The rearrangement links TRBV27 to TRBJ2-1; TRBD1 matches 9 bases. The TCR originated in a man in his forties with active COVID-19. Material for sequencing was peripheral blood. The CDR3 DNA reads as TGTGCCAGCGGCCGGGACAGGGTTTTGAATGAGCAGTTCTTC. Its protein is CASGRDRVLNEQFF.